Each of the 26 T cell receptor beta chains below was sequenced from the same sample in a study of graft-versus-host responses after intestinal transplantation. Method: immunoSEQ multiplex PCR; TCRdb's copy keeps in-frame clones and lacks some. Altogether 20,000 to 25,000 clones are present, roughly 82% being singletons, with the ten largest covering over 0.75%. No cognate antigen is known for these TCRs. The sample here was unstimulated CD8+ T cells sorted from spleen or lymph node cells, taken before transplant. The source is a human donor who was the organ donor for an intestinal transplant.

The chain combines TRBV25-1 with TRBJ2-1; tentatively, D is TRBD2 (6 bases). V dropped 8 bases and J dropped 9 bases, with 8 bases sitting between them. From germline, CDR1 is MGHDK and CDR2 SYGVNS. This CDR3 region has 10 residues. The CDR3: CASGGFEQFF. The CDR3 DNA reads TGTGCCAGCGGGGGGTTTGAGCAGTTCTTC.

This chain connects TRBV4-3 to TRBJ2-3, with TRBD1 matching 8 bases. The CDR3 consists of 16 residues. Germline V gene lookup returns CDR1 LGHNA and CDR2 YSLEER. V lost 4 bases and J lost 2; bases outside the gene matches: 8. CDR3 sequence: CASSLLRQGITDTQYF. CDR3 bases: TGCGCCAGCAGCCTCCTTCGACAGGGGATCACAGATACGCAGTATTTT.

The genes are TRBV6-5 and TRBJ1-5, with D unresolved. Trimming removed 0 bases from V and 5 bases from J, with 5 bases in between. Germline V lookup: CDR1 MNHEY, CDR2 SVGAGI. This CDR3 comprises 13 residues. The CDR3 reads CASSYSVDQPQHF. The CDR3 nucleotides read TGTGCCAGCAGTTACTCGGTCGATCAGCCCCAGCATTTT.

V and J are TRBV15 and TRBJ1-2; 10 bases align to TRBD1. The germline V gene has CDR1 LNHNV and CDR2 YYDKDF (reference sequence). CDR3 length equals 17 residues. Unmatched junction bases numbered 11, after V lost 5 bases and J lost 2 bases. The CDR3 DNA is TGTGCCACCAGCGGATGGGACAGGGGAGAGGAAAACTATGGCTACACCTTC. This codes for CATSGWDRGEENYGYTF.

The sample holds one count of this clone. V and J are TRBV27 and TRBJ2-5, with 9 bases lining up with TRBD2. CDR1 is MNHEY and CDR2 is SMNVEV in the germline V gene (reference sequence). CDR3 length equals 14 residues. Unmatched junction bases numbered 3, after V lost 2 bases and J lost 5 bases. The CDR3 loop reads CASSLLAGRETQYF. DNA of the CDR3: TGTGCCAGCAGTTTACTAGCGGGGAGGGAGACCCAGTACTTC.

The V and J genes are TRBV7-8 and TRBJ2-2, with D uncertain. The germline V gene encodes CDR1 SGHVS and CDR2 FQNEAQ. This CDR3 is 14 amino acids long. With 2 bases removed from V and 4 bases from J, the gap between germline ends came to 8 bases. The CDR3 region is CASSLNRITGELFF. In DNA, the CDR3 is TGTGCCAGCAGCTTAAATCGTATCACCGGGGAGCTGTTTTTT.

This chain joins TRBV7-8 and TRBJ2-1; 9 nucleotides line up with TRBD2. V was clipped by 5 bases and J by 5 bases; unmatched bases: 10. The CDR3 totals 16 residues. Looked up from germline, CDR1 is SGHVS and CDR2 is FQNEAQ. The CDR3 region is CASSPRGSGGHNEQFF. In DNA form, the CDR3 reads TGTGCCAGCAGCCCGAGGGGTAGCGGGGGTCACAATGAGCAGTTCTTC.

The chain couples TRBV27 to TRBJ2-3; TRBD1 might be the D (6 bases). This CDR3 is built from 13 residues. The germline V gene has CDR1 MNHEY and CDR2 SMNVEV (reference sequence). The V gene lost 5 bases and the J gene lost 4 bases, with 10 bases spanning the gap. The CDR3 DNA reads as TGTGCCAGCAGTAAGCAGGGGTCAGATACGCAGTATTTT. Translated: CASSKQGSDTQYF.

This chain uses TRBV27 with TRBJ2-5; 11 nucleotides match TRBD2. The CDR3 covers 15 residues. In germline, CDR1 is MNHEY, CDR2 SMNVEV (reference sequence). With V trimmed by 3 bases and J by 3 bases, 3 bases remained unmatched. The CDR3 loop reads CASSFSGGAKETQYF. The DNA for the CDR3 is TGTGCCAGCAGTTTTAGCGGGGGGGCGAAAGAGACCCAGTACTTC.

Only one count was recorded for this clone. The CDR3 region has the DNA TGTGCCAGTAGTGCCCTACAGGGGAGAGAAGCTTTCTTT. The encoded protein is CASSALQGREAFF. The chain couples TRBV19 to TRBJ1-1; TRBD1 matches at 7 bases. Losses at the gene ends were 5 bases for V and 8 bases for J; bases not matched to a gene: 8. This CDR3 spans 13 amino acids. Germline V gives CDR1 LNHDA, CDR2 SQIVND (reference sequence).

This clone has more than one count but fewer than ten. The chain uses TRBV6-1 and TRBJ2-7; 7 bases agree with TRBD1. Germline V gives CDR1 MNHNS, CDR2 SASEGT. V was pared by 6 bases and J by 3 bases, with 2 bases of the junction left unmatched. The CDR3 contains 12 residues. Written as DNA, the CDR3 is TGTGCCAGCAGGACAGGGAACTACGAGCAGTACTTC. It is translated as CASRTGNYEQYF.

The chain links TRBV29-1 to TRBJ1-1; unclear D gene. Germline assignment: CDR1 SQVTM and CDR2 ANQGSEA. Trimming shortened V by 0 bases and J by 1 base, and 9 bases separated the two germline ends. The CDR3 sequence is 14 residues long. The CDR3 sequence is CSVEDGATNTEAFF. The CDR3 region has the DNA TGCAGCGTTGAAGATGGAGCAACGAACACTGAAGCTTTCTTT.

In nucleotides, the CDR3 is TGTGCCAGCAGCGTAGGACAAAAAGAGACCCAGTACTTC. It encodes CASSVGQKETQYF. This chain connects TRBV9 to TRBJ2-5; the D is unclear. This CDR3 region has 13 residues. Trimming took 0 bases from V and 3 from J, leaving 6 bases between them. Per the germline V gene, CDR1 is SGDLS and CDR2 is YYNGEE. The whole variable domain, filled in from reference TRBV9 and TRBJ2-5, reads DSGVTQTPKHLITATGQRVTLRCSPRSGDLSVYWYQQSLDQGLQFLIQYYNGEERAKGNILERFSAQQFPDLHSELNLSSLELGDSALYFCASSVGQKETQYFGPGTRLLVL.

Comment on this clone: The conserved phenylalanine or tryptophan normally closing the CDR3 is absent here, so this likely arose from a read error. CDR3 coding DNA: TGTGCCAGCAGCTTCCGGACAGGGGAGGGAGATACGCAGTATCTT. It translates to CASSFRTGEGDTQYL. This chain joins TRBV7-2 and TRBJ2-3; the match to TRBD1 covers 9 bases. Germline lookup yields CDR1 SGHTA and CDR2 FQGNSA. J gave up 5 bases and V 3 bases, and 6 bases lay outside the gene matches. This CDR3 contains 15 residues.

The chain has TRBV11-3 and TRBJ2-6, with D unclear. The length of the CDR3 is 14 residues. Germline V gene lookup returns CDR1 SGHNT and CDR2 YENEEA. Trimming left V 5 bases short and J 0 bases short, with 5 bases between. In DNA form, the CDR3 reads TGTGCCAGCAGCACGAGCTCTGGGGCCAACGTCCTGACTTTC. Residues: CASSTSSGANVLTF. Variable domain in full (rest from reference TRBV11-3 and TRBJ2-6): EAGVVQSPRYKIIEKKQPVAFWCNPISGHNTLYWYLQNLGQGPELLIRYENEEAVDDSQLPKDRFSAERLKGVDSTLKIQPAELGDSAVYLCASSTSSGANVLTFGAGSRLTVL.

The rearrangement joins TRBV5-4 to TRBJ2-3; TRBD2 matches 12 bases. CDR1 and CDR2 from the germline V gene are SGHNT and YYREEE (reference sequence). There are 14 residues in the CDR3. Germline trimming cut 9 bases from V and 0 bases from J; bases unmatched to any gene: 2. The CDR3 region has the DNA TGTGCCACTGGGACTAGCGGGAGCACAGATACGCAGTATTTT. Its translation is CATGTSGSTDTQYF.

The chain employs TRBV10-3 and TRBJ2-4, with a tentative D call TRBD1 (6 bases). V gave up 0 bases and J gave up 3 bases, with 9 bases separating them. Germline CDR1 and CDR2: ENHRY and SYGVKD. The CDR3 sequence is 15 residues long. CDR3 loop: CAISESETGKNIQYF. For the CDR3, the DNA is TGTGCCATCAGTGAGTCTGAGACAGGCAAAAACATTCAGTACTTC.

The V gene is TRBV7-2, the J gene TRBJ2-7, with 9 bases aligning to TRBD1. This CDR3 is 15 amino acids long. The junction had 10 bases not matched to a gene; V was cut back by 4 bases and J by 6 bases. Per the germline V gene, CDR1 is SGHTA and CDR2 is FQGNSA. In DNA form, the CDR3 reads TGTGCCAGCAGCTCTCGTAACAGGGGGCTGGGCGAGCAGTACTTC. Translating it yields CASSSRNRGLGEQYF.

V usage is TRBV6-5 and J usage is TRBJ1-2; 9 bases align to TRBD1. Trimming removed 4 bases from V and 4 bases from J; junction bases left unmatched: 4. The CDR3 runs 14 residues. Germline V gives CDR1 MNHEY, CDR2 SVGAGI. CDR3 DNA: TGTGCCAGCAGTTGGGACAGGGAAGGCTATGGCTACACCTTC. It yields the protein CASSWDREGYGYTF.

The rearrangement joins TRBV19 to TRBJ1-1, with D maybe TRBD1 (5 bases). V dropped 5 bases and J dropped 5 bases, with 15 bases sitting between them. This CDR3 has 14 residues. Germline values: CDR1 LNHDA, CDR2 SQIVND (reference sequence). CDR3 amino acids: CASSPQGAQTEAFF. As DNA, the CDR3 is TGTGCCAGTAGTCCTCAAGGGGCTCAGACTGAAGCTTTCTTT. Complete variable domain (other parts from reference TRBV19 and TRBJ1-1): DGGITQSPKYLFRKEGQNVTLSCEQNLNHDAMYWYRQDPGQGLRLIYYSQIVNDFQKGDIAEGYSVSREKKESFPLTVTSAQKNPTAFYLCASSPQGAQTEAFFGQGTRLTVV.

The rearrangement uses TRBV28 and TRBJ1-1; D is uncertain. This CDR3 comprises 15 residues. Germline CDR1 is MDHEN and CDR2 is SYDVKM. V shed 2 bases and J shed 4 bases, with 14 bases lying between them. CDR3 nucleotide sequence: TGTGCCAGCAGTTTACGCGGAACGGGAGTCACTGAAGCTTTCTTT. This gives the protein CASSLRGTGVTEAFF.

The chain couples TRBV7-9 to TRBJ1-6; D is unclear. Trimming removed 0 bases at V and 10 bases at J, with 16 bases between. This CDR3 is 16 amino acids long. The germline CDR1 and CDR2 sequences are SEHNR and FQNEAQ (reference sequence). CDR3: CASSLAPAGFNSPLHF. The CDR3 nucleotides are TGTGCCAGCAGCTTAGCCCCCGCGGGGTTCAACTCACCCCTCCACTTT.

The chain uses TRBV9 and TRBJ2-3, with 9 bases lining up with TRBD2. CDR1 and CDR2 (germline): SGDLS, YYNGEE. The length of the CDR3 is 15 residues. V lost 3 bases to trimming and J lost 1 base; unmatched junction nucleotides: 3. The CDR3 sequence is CASSASGARTDTQYF. The CDR3 DNA reads as TGTGCCAGCAGCGCTAGCGGGGCGCGCACAGATACGCAGTATTTT. The full variable domain, rest sourced from reference TRBV9 and TRBJ2-3, is DSGVTQTPKHLITATGQRVTLRCSPRSGDLSVYWYQQSLDQGLQFLIQYYNGEERAKGNILERFSAQQFPDLHSELNLSSLELGDSALYFCASSASGARTDTQYFGPGTRLTVL.

This clone was detected only a few times. J is TRBJ2-2 and V is TRBV7-8; 11 bases match TRBD2. This CDR3 contains 16 residues. Trimming removed 6 bases from V and 4 bases from J; junction bases left unmatched: 7. Germline CDR1 reads SGHVS; CDR2 reads FQNEAQ. CDR3 sequence reads: CASRSGLAGGTGELFF. CDR3 nucleotides: TGTGCCAGCAGATCCGGACTAGCGGGTGGCACCGGGGAGCTGTTTTTT.

This clone has a handful of counts. V gene TRBV5-4 combines with J gene TRBJ2-7, with TRBD1 identical over 9 bases. The CDR3 length is 13 residues. Per the germline V gene, CDR1 is SGHNT and CDR2 is YYREEE (reference sequence). V trimming: 0 bases; J trimming: 5 bases; junction bases outside the gene matches: 0. CDR3 DNA sequence: TGTGCCAGCAGCTTGGACAGGGGGCACGAGCAGTACTTC. This encodes CASSLDRGHEQYF.

This clone was seen only a few times. This chain joins TRBV27 and TRBJ2-4; 8 nucleotides line up with TRBD2. This CDR3 is built from 15 residues. The junction had 11 bases not matched to a gene; V was cut back by 5 bases and J by 8 bases. Looked up from germline, CDR1 is MNHEY and CDR2 is SMNVEV (reference sequence). The DNA of the CDR3 is TGTGCCAGCAGTCCACGCCCCGGGGGGGCGGACATTCAGTACTTC. Translation gives CASSPRPGGADIQYF.